The 10 T cell receptor beta chains reported below all come from one sample, sequenced in a study of T cell repertoires in cytomegalovirus infection. TCRdb itself ran the reads through MiXCR, one entry per CDR3 protein. The sample has roughly 180,000 distinct CDR3 sequences, 15% to 20% seen once; the top ten hold under 30%. The source material was CD8+ T cells from PBMCs. The receptors here all came from a human donor in good health (CMV status not recorded). Some clones in this sample may be carry-over from other donors' samples.

This clonotype was seen only a few times. The genes are TRBV7-6 and TRBJ2-7; 11 bases align to TRBD2. V trimming: 2 bases; J trimming: 2 bases; junction bases outside the gene matches: 5. CDR1 and CDR2 (germline): SGHVS, FNYEAQ. The CDR3 extends over 16 amino acids. The CDR3 is CASSLSGTSGAYEQYF. The CDR3 nucleotides are TGTGCCAGCAGCTTAAGTGGGACTAGCGGCGCCTACGAGCAGTACTTC.

The chain couples TRBV28 to TRBJ2-7; a weak D match, TRBD1 (6 bases). Germline V gives CDR1 MDHEN, CDR2 SYDVKM. The V end was cut by 3 bases, the J end by 2 bases, with 17 bases between. The CDR3 contains 16 residues. The CDR3 spells CASSFSTADSPYEQYF. In nucleotides, the CDR3 is TGTGCCAGCAGTTTCTCTACCGCGGACAGCCCCTACGAGCAGTACTTC.

This clonotype was counted at least ten times. This sequence joins TRBV6-5 and TRBJ2-5, with 8 bases matching TRBD2. The CDR3 covers 16 residues. CDR1 and CDR2 (germline): MNHEY, SVGAGI. Trimming took 0 bases from V and 5 from J; bases not matched to a gene: 8. CDR3 coding DNA: TGTGCCAGCAGTTACTCACCGGTAGCGGGGTCGGAGACCCAGTACTTC. Residues: CASSYSPVAGSETQYF.

This clonotype was detected a few times. The chain employs TRBV28 and TRBJ2-5; D not resolved. Trimming removed 2 bases at V and 0 bases at J, with 16 bases between. The germline gives CDR1 MDHEN, CDR2 SYDVKM. This CDR3 is 17 amino acids long. The CDR3 is CASSLMVEATNQETQYF. DNA of the CDR3: TGTGCCAGCAGTTTAATGGTCGAGGCGACAAACCAAGAGACCCAGTACTTC.

This clonotype was seen only a few times. The chain joins TRBV4-1 to TRBJ1-5, with TRBD1 as a possible D gene (5 bases). Germline assignment: CDR1 MGHRA and CDR2 YSYEKL. The CDR3 has 15 amino acids. With 3 bases removed from V and 7 bases from J, the gap between germline ends came to 16 bases. The CDR3 sequence is CASSHSPGPGQPQHF. The CDR3 DNA reads as TGCGCCAGCAGCCACTCGCCAGGGCCTGGGCAGCCCCAGCATTTT.

The gene calls are TRBV19 and TRBJ2-1, with 7 bases matching TRBD1. The J segment lost 4 bases and the V segment lost 6 bases, leaving 6 bases of the junction unmatched. Germline V CDR1 and CDR2: LNHDA, SQIVND (reference sequence). The CDR3 length is 14 residues. The DNA for the CDR3 is TGTGCCAGTAGCACCCCGGGACAGTACAATGAGCAGTTCTTC. Translating it yields CASSTPGQYNEQFF.

This chain joins TRBV28 and TRBJ2-3; TRBD1 aligns across 7 bases. V dropped 8 bases and J dropped 1; count of bases not matched to a gene: 6. Germline V gene data show CDR1 as MDHEN and CDR2 as SYDVKM. This CDR3 is 14 amino acids long. CDR3 residues: CASGDRVGTDTQYF. The CDR3 DNA is TGTGCCAGCGGAGACAGGGTGGGCACAGATACGCAGTATTTT.

This clonotype was seen at least ten times. The rearrangement links TRBV7-9 to TRBJ2-3; perhaps TRBD2 as D (6 bases). The germline V gene has CDR1 SEHNR and CDR2 FQNEAQ (reference sequence). This CDR3 is built from 14 residues. V dropped 5 bases and J dropped 4 bases, with 13 bases sitting between them. This CDR3 is CASSEEGIADTQYF. CDR3 coding DNA: TGTGCCAGCAGCGAGGAGGGGATCGCAGATACGCAGTATTTT.

The CDR3 loop reads CSVEMYGTVNGYTF. Here the CDR3 DNA reads TGCAGCGTTGAAATGTACGGGACGGTGAACGGCTACACCTTC. The chain employs TRBV29-1 and TRBJ1-2, with D possibly TRBD1 on 5 matching bases. Trimming cost V 2 bases and J 8 bases, with 18 bases left between them. The CDR3 length is 14 residues. Germline V CDR1 and CDR2: SQVTM, ANQGSEA.

The chain has TRBV2 and TRBJ2-6; D tentatively fits TRBD1 or TRBD2 (6 bases each). The germline V gene encodes CDR1 SNHLY and CDR2 FYNNEI. With 6 bases removed from V and 2 bases from J, the gap between germline ends came to 17 bases. The CDR3 length is 17 residues. The DNA of the CDR3 is TGTGCCAGCAGATGGAGGGGACAACCTCCTGGGGCCAACGTCCTGACTTTC. This sequence encodes CASRWRGQPPGANVLTF.